This T cell receptor beta chain was sequenced for a study of blood T cells in healthy people across ages. General study results and limits: There were more naive CD4+ cells and higher diversity in long-lived donors than in aged donors. Bulk PBMC profiling left naive and antigen-experienced comparisons inconclusive.

Note on this clonotype: The target antigen is unknown.

Together with a sample-barcoded 5' primer, a J-beta primer mix was included in a second PCR lasting about 7 to 11 cycles. TCRdb reprocessed the 5' RACE reads with MiXCR, giving one entry per CDR3 protein. The table has a few hundred thousand distinct CDR3 sequences, around 30% seen once. Sequenced sample: blood. The clonotype originates from a woman in her sixties or seventies in good health.

DNA of the CDR3: TGTGCCAGCAGTGGGGGACAGGCGTACTACAATGAGCAGTTCTTC. Residues: CASSGGQAYYNEQFF. This sequence joins TRBV2 and TRBJ2-1; TRBD1 matches at 8 bases. From germline, CDR1 is SNHLY and CDR2 FYNNEI. The CDR3 is 15 amino acids. The trim removed 4 bases at V and 3 bases at J, leaving 5 bases unmatched.